These T cell receptor beta chains were read from a single sample in a study of blood T cell repertoires in COVID-19. The table came from immunoSEQ multiplex PCR; TCRdb's copy has only in-frame clones and leaves some out. The top ten hold 2.5% to 3.5% of the sample, which has about 180,000 clones, approximately 86% seen once. The source material was peripheral blood. The origin of the receptors is a woman between 25 and 40 years old with active or convalescent COVID-19. Both conserved end residues are part of each CDR3. The order of the fields is J gene, clone size, V gene, D gene, CDR3 DNA, CDR3 protein. D genes are given only for firm matches. Only part of the rows carry a size: once, few, many, or a class if the clone is expanded.

j_call: TRBJ2-1
clone_size: NA
v_call: TRBV19
d_call: NA
cdr3_nt: TGTGCCAGTAGGGCTCCCCCATTGGGGGGAAAAAACAATGAGCAGTTCTTC
cdr3_aa: CASRAPPLGGKNNEQFF

j_call: TRBJ1-3
clone_size: NA
v_call: TRBV6-1
d_call: NA
cdr3_nt: TGTGCCAGCAGTGAGGGACAAAGCTCTGGAAACACCATATATTTT
cdr3_aa: CASSEGQSSGNTIYF

j_call: TRBJ2-7
clone_size: NA
v_call: TRBV11-3
d_call: NA
cdr3_nt: TGTGCCAGCACCCTTGGGGCTATTGAGAGGCAGGTTGACTACGAGCAGTACTTC
cdr3_aa: CASTLGAIERQVDYEQYF

j_call: TRBJ1-5
clone_size: NA
v_call: TRBV13
d_call: NA
cdr3_nt: TGTGCCAGCAGCTTAGCGGGTTTCGGTCAGCCCCAGCATTTT
cdr3_aa: CASSLAGFGQPQHF

j_call: TRBJ1-1
clone_size: few
v_call: TRBV20-1
d_call: TRBD1
cdr3_nt: TGCAGTGCTAGGTGGGACAGTGAAGCTTTCTTT
cdr3_aa: CSARWDSEAFF

j_call: TRBJ2-1
clone_size: NA
v_call: TRBV29-1
d_call: NA
cdr3_nt: TGCAGCGTTGGTCAACAATGGAGCTCCTACAATGAGCAGTTCTTC
cdr3_aa: CSVGQQWSSYNEQFF

j_call: TRBJ1-1
clone_size: NA
v_call: TRBV19
d_call: TRBD1
cdr3_nt: TGTGCCAGTACGCCGGGCAGGGGGCGTCGGGGGACTGAAGCTTTCTTT
cdr3_aa: CASTPGRGRRGTEAFF

j_call: TRBJ2-2
clone_size: NA
v_call: TRBV25-1
d_call: TRBD1
cdr3_nt: TGTGCCAGCAGTGATCCGGGACAGGGGAGCGGGGAGCTGTTTTTT
cdr3_aa: CASSDPGQGSGELFF

j_call: TRBJ1-2
clone_size: NA
v_call: TRBV18
d_call: NA
cdr3_nt: TGTGCCAGCTCACCAAGGCAGGATGATGGCTACACCTTC
cdr3_aa: CASSPRQDDGYTF

j_call: TRBJ2-7
clone_size: NA
v_call: TRBV2
d_call: NA
cdr3_nt: TGTGCCAGCAGTGTGGCACGGACAGGAGGGCTCGAGCAGTACTTC
cdr3_aa: CASSVARTGGLEQYF

j_call: TRBJ2-5
clone_size: NA
v_call: TRBV5-4
d_call: TRBD1
cdr3_nt: TGTGCCAGCAGCCCAGGGACAGGGGAAGAGACCCAGTACTTC
cdr3_aa: CASSPGTGEETQYF

j_call: TRBJ1-5
clone_size: NA
v_call: TRBV5-5
d_call: NA
cdr3_nt: TGTGCCAGCAGCTTGGGGGGGGGCAATCAGCCCCAGCATTTT
cdr3_aa: CASSLGGGNQPQHF

j_call: TRBJ2-3
clone_size: NA
v_call: TRBV14
d_call: TRBD2
cdr3_nt: TGTGCCAGCAGCCACCCGGGACTAACTTTCACAGATACGCAGTATTTT
cdr3_aa: CASSHPGLTFTDTQYF

j_call: TRBJ1-1
clone_size: few
v_call: TRBV7-8
d_call: NA
cdr3_nt: TGTGCCAGCAGCCCGACAGTACGGATGAACACTGAAGCTTTCTTT
cdr3_aa: CASSPTVRMNTEAFF

j_call: TRBJ1-4
clone_size: NA
v_call: TRBV5-1
d_call: TRBD1
cdr3_nt: TGCGCCAGCAGCTGGGGGACAGGGGGCGGAAATAATGAAAAACTGTTTTTT
cdr3_aa: CASSWGTGGGNNEKLFF

j_call: TRBJ1-4
clone_size: NA
v_call: TRBV10-3
d_call: NA
cdr3_nt: TGTGCCATCAGGCCCCGAGAGGATGAAAAACTGTTTTTT
cdr3_aa: CAIRPREDEKLFF

j_call: TRBJ1-5
clone_size: NA
v_call: TRBV11-3
d_call: NA
cdr3_nt: TGTGCCAGCAGCTTAGATCCTCTATGGCCCCAGCATTTT
cdr3_aa: CASSLDPLWPQHF

j_call: TRBJ1-1
clone_size: NA
v_call: TRBV7-8
d_call: NA
cdr3_nt: TGTGCCAGCAGCCCAACCTTGTCAGGGGAAGAACGCACTGAAGCTTTCTTT
cdr3_aa: CASSPTLSGEERTEAFF

j_call: TRBJ1-5
clone_size: NA
v_call: TRBV5-5
d_call: NA
cdr3_nt: TGTGCCAGCAGCTTGCAGGGACAGCCCCAGCATTTT
cdr3_aa: CASSLQGQPQHF

j_call: TRBJ2-2
clone_size: NA
v_call: TRBV11-2
d_call: NA
cdr3_nt: TGTGCCAGCAGCTTAAGCGGAGGAGCGGCGAACACCGGGGAGCTGTTTTTT
cdr3_aa: CASSLSGGAANTGELFF

j_call: TRBJ2-3
clone_size: NA
v_call: TRBV10-3
d_call: TRBD2
cdr3_nt: TGTGCCATCAGTGACCCTAGCGGGGGAAGCACAGATACGCAGTATTTT
cdr3_aa: CAISDPSGGSTDTQYF

j_call: TRBJ1-2
clone_size: NA
v_call: TRBV7-2
d_call: NA
cdr3_nt: TGTGCCAGCAGCTTAGATCTACAGGGATCCGGCTACACCTTC
cdr3_aa: CASSLDLQGSGYTF

j_call: TRBJ1-5
clone_size: NA
v_call: TRBV28
d_call: TRBD1
cdr3_nt: TGTGCCAGCAGTTCTTATGGAGGACAGGAGGGGCCCCAGCATTTT
cdr3_aa: CASSSYGGQEGPQHF

j_call: TRBJ2-5
clone_size: NA
v_call: TRBV14
d_call: NA
cdr3_nt: TGTGCCAGCAGCCAAGTTGGCGGGGGCCCGGCCCAGTACTTC
cdr3_aa: CASSQVGGGPAQYF

j_call: TRBJ1-1
clone_size: NA
v_call: TRBV7-9
d_call: TRBD1
cdr3_nt: TGTGCCAGCAGCTTAGGTGACAGGGCGAACACTGAAGCTTTCTTT
cdr3_aa: CASSLGDRANTEAFF

j_call: TRBJ1-4
clone_size: few
v_call: TRBV5-8
d_call: NA
cdr3_nt: TGTGCCAGCAGCTTGCAGATTTTGGAAAAACTGTTTTTT
cdr3_aa: CASSLQILEKLFF

j_call: TRBJ1-2
clone_size: NA
v_call: TRBV19
d_call: NA
cdr3_nt: TGTGCCAGTGGCCGGGACATCTATGGCTACACCTTC
cdr3_aa: CASGRDIYGYTF

j_call: TRBJ2-5
clone_size: NA
v_call: TRBV5-1
d_call: TRBD2
cdr3_nt: TGCGCCAGCAGCGGAGGAGCGGGGGTATCGCAAGAGACCCAGTACTTC
cdr3_aa: CASSGGAGVSQETQYF